This TCR beta chain was profiled in a study of T cells after posttransplantation cyclophosphamide. On this clone: Its antigen is as yet unknown.

TCRdb's copy holds only in-frame clones and misses some; the assay was immunoSEQ multiplex PCR. The sample records thousands of clones, 85% being singletons. Treatment was busulfan-fludarabine conditioning, a marrow graft, and cyclophosphamide on days +3 and +4. The CDR3 spans 15 residues. The V end lost 0 bases, the J end lost 5 bases, and 14 bases lay between the germline ends. Germline values: CDR1 SGHRS, CDR2 YFSETQ. Study results and limitations: Donor-recipient repertoire similarity was low at 1-2 months, rising over year one.

The sequencing here drew on PBMCs, taken after allogeneic stem cell transplant with posttransplant cyclophosphamide. The clonotype was recovered from a young adult male patient who received an allogeneic stem cell transplant from a related donor, was CMV-positive, and had acute GVHD only. Among the T cells, some may be from the graft donor. The rearrangement joins TRBV5-1 to TRBJ1-1; D is unclear. CDR3 in amino acids: CASSLGRAGRTEAFF. The CDR3 region has the DNA TGCGCCAGCAGCTTGGGGCGGGCAGGACGTACTGAAGCTTTCTTT.